This TCR beta chain originates from a study of chemoradiotherapy in HPV16-positive cancers. CDR1 and CDR2 (germline): MGHRA, YSYEKL. V shed 5 bases and J shed 7 bases, with 12 bases lying between them. This CDR3 contains 13 residues. Study-wide findings and caveats: For HPV16-positive patients, expanding HPV-responsive T cells associated with longer recurrence-free survival. Candidate HPV-specific clones and E7-related TCR motifs grew in tumor during treatment.

As to this clone: The antigen remains undetermined.

Data came from immunoSEQ multiplex PCR; TCRdb stores just in-frame clones and leaves some out. The sample records some 17,000 clones, roughly 90% being singletons. The chain joins TRBV4-1 to TRBJ2-1, with a weak D call TRBD2 (5 bases). This TCR was recovered from a human donor with HPV-associated anogenital cancer. The sequenced sample was blood, obtained from a patient who underwent chemoradiotherapy. CDR3: CASSVGRENEQFF. The CDR3 coding sequence is TGCGCCAGCAGCGTGGGAAGGGAGAATGAGCAGTTCTTC.